Presented here are 2 T cell receptor beta chains from one specimen sequenced in a study of blood T cell repertoires in COVID-19. Some clones are missing from TCRdb's copy, which holds only in-frame ones; the method was immunoSEQ multiplex PCR. The repertoire has a few hundred thousand clones, 89% of them found once; the top ten carry around 13%. The sample was peripheral blood. Source of these receptors: a woman aged 60 to 75 with acute or convalescent COVID-19.

The rearrangement joins TRBV24-1 to TRBJ2-2, with 7 bases that match TRBD1. This CDR3 comprises 16 residues. The germline gives CDR1 KGHDR, CDR2 SFDVKD. The junction had 9 bases not matched to a gene; V was cut back by 5 bases and J by 4 bases. The DNA for the CDR3 is TGTGCCACCAGTGCGTGGCAGGGGGTAGGCACCGGGGAGCTGTTTTTT. Its protein product is CATSAWQGVGTGELFF.

The chain has TRBV10-3 and TRBJ2-2, with 10 bases fitting TRBD2. CDR3 length equals 18 residues. V lost 4 bases to trimming and J lost 4 bases; unmatched junction nucleotides: 12. Germline V gene lookup returns CDR1 ENHRY and CDR2 SYGVKD. In DNA form, the CDR3 reads TGTGCCATCAGTGGCGAGACTAGCGGGTTTTTGGTCACCGGGGAGCTGTTTTTT. Its protein is CAISGETSGFLVTGELFF.